This entry features one TCR beta chain sequence. This sample is drawn from a study of blood T cell repertoires in COVID-19. Across the study: COVID-19 samples collected from the United States, Italy and Spain covered acute and convalescent phases.

Clones were sequenced by immunoSEQ multiplex PCR, and TCRdb holds only the in-frame ones, with some missing. The table has roughly 92,000 clones, approximately 86% seen once. With 5 bases removed from V and 7 bases from J, the gap between germline ends came to 12 bases. This CDR3 has 13 residues. Germline CDR1 SGHNT, CDR2 YENEEA. V gene TRBV11-3 combines with J gene TRBJ2-1; D might be TRBD1 (5 bases). Sample: peripheral blood. The sequence was collected from a man aged 50-60 years with acute or convalescent COVID-19. CDR3 loop: CASSQGGANEQFF. CDR3 in DNA: TGTGCCAGCAGCCAGGGTGGGGCTAATGAGCAGTTCTTC.